This record covers a single T cell receptor beta chain. Its antigen remains undetermined. The sample holds no much larger clone one base away, and base qualities are not on file. TCRbeta CDR3 regions were sequenced with the immunoSEQ Assay. After extraction, genomic DNA underwent amplification by bias-controlled multiplex PCR, followed by high-throughput sequencing. Per the authors' processing: To quantify the absolute abundance of each unique TCRbeta CDR3 region, sequences were collapsed and filtered. Usable DNA was measured by amplifying reference genes present in all nucleated cells, and TCRbeta template counts were normalized to that usable DNA to estimate T cell fraction. Repertoire TCRs were annotated as SARS-CoV-2-specific by exact matching of V gene, CDR3 amino acid sequence and J gene to a known reactive TCR set. The reference SARS-CoV-2 TCR set came from MIRA and was filtered for enrichment in COVID-19-positive ImmuneCODE repertoires, removing public or cross-reactive TCRs. Using the MIRA antigens, annotated TCRs were further analysed by specific ORF or by position within an ORF. Depth was the summed frequency of annotated unique rearrangements, while breadth was defined as annotated unique rearrangements over total unique productive rearrangements. Two-sided Wilcoxon rank-sum tests were used to compare TCR breadth between groups. Drawn from immuneACCESS, this table holds only the in-frame rearrangements with V and J called that TCRdb kept. Clones are partly lost; checked studies trace under half to an unresolved V gene and leave the rest unexplained. V and J calls and clone size follow that table, whereas D and trimming were derived from the DNA. The sample profile shows about 500,000 clones; approximately 90% of them were found once. Together, the top ten hold roughly 1.7% of the sample.

This sample is part of a study of Ad26.COV2.S vaccination and SARS-CoV-2 variants (dated by TCRdb to about 2021). Background for the entire study: Donors in the vaccine arm were drawn from COV1001, a multicentre, randomized, double-blind, placebo-controlled phase I-IIa trial testing Ad26.COV2.S in healthy adults. Ad26.COV2.S was administered intramuscularly at a dose of 5x10^10 or 1x10^11 viral particles, either as one shot or as two shots given 56 days apart. Sequencing of the TCRbeta repertoire served to evaluate the specificity and breadth of SARS-CoV-2-reactive T cell receptors following Ad26.COV2.S vaccination. A total of 32 samples were included in the TCR-sequenced set, comprising around 19 Ad26.COV2.S vaccine recipients, 5 placebo recipients and 8 SARS-CoV-2 convalescent individuals. Trial participants were randomized into five groups of five, in which low-dose or high-dose Ad26.COV2.S was given once or twice, or placebo was given on both occasions. Throughout the experiments and outcome assessment, investigators stayed blinded to trial group allocation. General study outcomes and caveats: The authors noted that total T cell responses may have been underestimated by the TCR breadth and depth analyses. The study lacked the statistical power to compare responses across vaccine doses or regimens. Higher spike-specific TCR breadth was observed in Ad26.COV2.S recipients than in placebo recipients (P = 0.0014). Vaccine and placebo recipients had comparable non-spike TCR breadth, which fits with the vaccine containing only spike. Substantial breadth of spike-specific CD8+ and CD4+ T cell responses was reported after vaccination.

From a lookup of the germline V gene, CDR1 and CDR2 are SGHDN and FVKESK. The CDR3 sequence holds 19 residues, the cysteine and phenylalanine included. The entry retains the CDR3 DNA only, 57 bases that are in frame from base 1. Relative to germline, V is missing 1 base and J is missing 1 base, with 11 bases of the junction outside any gene match. This sample's treatment or condition label indicates: about 20 received Ad26.COV2.S at low or high dose, single or two shots; about 5 received placebo; per-sample allocation not given. Repertoires of vaccine and placebo recipients were sequenced from samples taken on day 63 after the first injection. Cohort 1b enrolled about two dozen adults aged 18-55 years at a single site in Boston, USA, between 29 July and 7 August 2020. Ad26.COV2.S consisted of a replication-incompetent adenovirus type 26 vector by which a prefusion-stabilized SARS-CoV-2 spike protein from the original Wuhan strain was expressed.

The rearranged segments are TRBV14 and TRBJ2-3, and 10 junction bases match TRBD2. This sample comprised peripheral blood, obtained in a trial of Ad26.COV2.S vaccine versus placebo. This receptor was taken from a person between 18 and 65 years old who received the Ad26.COV2.S COVID-19 vaccine or a placebo. The CDR3 loop reads CASSQVNRGLAIRTDTQYF. In nucleotides, the sequence is TGTGCCAGCAGCCAAGTAAATAGGGGACTAGCGATTCGCACAGATACGCAGTATTTT.